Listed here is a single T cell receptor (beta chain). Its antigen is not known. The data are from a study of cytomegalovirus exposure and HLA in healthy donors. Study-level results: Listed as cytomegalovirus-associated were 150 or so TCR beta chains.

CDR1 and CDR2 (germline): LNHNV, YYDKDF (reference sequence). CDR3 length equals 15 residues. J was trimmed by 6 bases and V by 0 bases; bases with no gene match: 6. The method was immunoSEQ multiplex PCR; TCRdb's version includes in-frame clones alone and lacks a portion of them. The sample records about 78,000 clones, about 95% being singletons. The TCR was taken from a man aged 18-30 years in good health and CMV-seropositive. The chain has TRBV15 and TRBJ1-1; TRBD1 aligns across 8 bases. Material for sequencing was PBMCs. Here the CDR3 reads CATSRDPGGESEAFF. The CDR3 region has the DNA TGTGCCACCAGCAGAGATCCAGGGGGCGAATCTGAAGCTTTCTTT.